This TCR beta chain was identified in a study of blood T cells in healthy people across ages. This CDR3 comprises 16 residues. V was pared by 1 base and J by 2 bases, with 7 bases of the junction left unmatched. The V gene's germline CDR1 is SGDLS and CDR2 YYNGEE. Alongside a J-beta primer mix, a sample-barcoded 5' primer served in a second PCR lasting roughly 6 to 11 cycles. TCRdb re-analysed the 5' RACE reads in MiXCR, keeping a single row per CDR3 protein. Of about 830,000 distinct CDR3 sequences in the sample, roughly 60% were seen once. The TCR originated in a man aged 25-40 years in good health. The rearrangement joins TRBV9 to TRBJ2-7; 9 positions match TRBD2. Sequencing input: blood. The CDR3 loop is CASSVTWTSATYEQYF. CDR3 in DNA: TGTGCCAGCAGCGTAACTTGGACTAGCGCGACCTACGAGCAGTACTTC.